These T cell receptor beta chains were read from a single sample in a study of T-cell reconstitution after alpha-beta-depleted transplantation in children. TCRdb called the PCR reads again in MiXCR, with one record for every CDR3 protein. The sample lists some 200,000 distinct CDR3 sequences; roughly 9.1% were seen once. The source material was PBMCs, mostly from graft donor cells, sampled 360 days after TCRalphabeta/CD19-depleted stem cell transplant. The receptors here all came from a male patient between 2 and 10 years old who had a stem cell transplant for acute myeloid leukemia, so the T cells may come from the graft donor. Both conserved end residues are part of each CDR3. A D gene is named only where the DNA matches it firmly. Clone size is stated in some rows and not others, as once, few, many or a class when expanded.

CDR3aa | CDR3nt | j_gene | v_gene | abundance | d_gene
CASSSRVALADTQYF | TGCGCCAGCAGCTCTAGGGTAGCGCTCGCAGATACGCAGTATTTT | TRBJ2-3 | TRBV5-1 | many | -
CSVGGTSGADTQYF | TGCAGCGTTGGCGGGACTAGCGGGGCGGATACGCAGTATTTT | TRBJ2-3 | TRBV29-1 | - | TRBD2
CASSLFPSGNQYNEQFF | TGTGCCAGCAGTTTATTCCCTAGCGGGAACCAGTACAATGAGCAGTTCTTC | TRBJ2-1 | TRBV12-3/TRBV12-4 | - | TRBD2
CSATHVGRDTQYF | TGCAGTGCCACGCACGTCGGGCGGGATACGCAGTATTTT | TRBJ2-3 | TRBV20-1 | many | -
CATRLAGENTGELFF | TGTGCCACCAGACTAGCGGGGGAAAACACCGGGGAGCTGTTTTTT | TRBJ2-2 | TRBV10-3 | - | TRBD2
CASSSGTGGRQPQHF | TGTGCCAGCAGCTCTGGGACGGGAGGACGGCAGCCCCAGCATTTT | TRBJ1-5 | TRBV3-1 | few | -
CASSPRGYTPNTEAFF | TGTGCCAGCAGCCCCAGAGGTTACACCCCGAACACTGAAGCTTTCTTT | TRBJ1-1 | TRBV9 | many | -
CRARDAIAGVLETQYF | TGCCGAGCTAGAGACGCTATAGCGGGAGTGTTAGAGACCCAGTACTTC | TRBJ2-5 | TRBV20-1 | - | TRBD2
CASSQEVGLGELFF | TGTGCCAGCAGCCAAGAGGTGGGGCTCGGGGAGCTGTTTTTT | TRBJ2-2 | TRBV4-2 | many | -
CASSLVGTSGELFF | TGTGCCAGCAGCCTCGTCGGGACCAGCGGGGAGCTGTTTTTT | TRBJ2-2 | TRBV7-2 | few | -
CSVELSTDTQYF | TGCAGCGTTGAACTAAGCACAGATACGCAGTATTTT | TRBJ2-3 | TRBV29-1 | - | -
CSALEGQMSYNEQFF | TGCAGTGCCCTAGAGGGACAGATGTCCTACAATGAGCAGTTCTTC | TRBJ2-1 | TRBV20-1 | - | TRBD1
CASSPTAYNEQFF | TGTGCCAGCAGTCCGACAGCCTACAATGAGCAGTTCTTC | TRBJ2-1 | TRBV6-1 | - | -
CSADLAGGGNIQYF | TGCAGTGCAGATCTAGCGGGTGGGGGGAACATTCAGTACTTC | TRBJ2-4 | TRBV20-1 | many | TRBD2
CASSLIRPSGSGYEQYF | TGTGCCAGCAGCTTAATCAGGCCTAGCGGGAGCGGCTACGAGCAGTACTTC | TRBJ2-7 | TRBV7-3 | - | TRBD2
CASSEDRGSYEQYF | TGTGCCAGCAGTGAGGACAGGGGCTCCTACGAGCAGTACTTC | TRBJ2-7 | TRBV2 | - | TRBD1
CSARDATNQETQYF | TGCAGTGCTAGAGATGCAACCAACCAAGAGACCCAGTACTTC | TRBJ2-5 | TRBV20-1 | few | -
CASSRGWRDTDTQYF | TGTGCCAGCAGCCGAGGATGGAGGGATACAGATACGCAGTATTTT | TRBJ2-3 | TRBV7-8 | few | -
CSVITGGPREGEQFF | TGCAGCGTTATTACGGGAGGGCCACGGGAAGGTGAGCAGTTCTTC | TRBJ2-1 | TRBV29-1 | many | TRBD2
CASSQVWVSGTGVYGYTF | TGTGCCAGCAGCCAAGTTTGGGTTAGTGGGACAGGGGTCTATGGCTACACCTTC | TRBJ1-2 | TRBV4-2 | - | TRBD1
CASSQVSKNGYTF | TGTGCCAGCAGCCAAGTTTCAAAGAATGGCTACACCTTC | TRBJ1-2 | TRBV4-2 | - | -
CASGQGLHTDTQYF | TGTGCCAGCGGACAGGGGCTTCACACAGATACGCAGTATTTT | TRBJ2-3 | TRBV6-1 | - | TRBD1
CASSLHYSSEQYF | TGTGCCAGCAGCTTGCACTATTCTTCCGAGCAGTACTTC | TRBJ2-7 | TRBV5-6 | few | -
CASSLTGYSYEQYF | TGTGCCAGCAGTTTAACAGGATATTCCTACGAGCAGTACTTC | TRBJ2-7 | TRBV12-3/TRBV12-4 | - | -
CSAPPGIAWDEQFF | TGCAGTGCTCCCCCAGGGATAGCGTGGGATGAGCAGTTCTTC | TRBJ2-1 | TRBV20-1 | many | -
CASSLVAEQYF | TGTGCCAGCAGCTTGGTGGCGGAGCAGTACTTC | TRBJ2-7 | TRBV5-6 | many | -
CSVTGAGREQYF | TGCAGTGTAACAGGGGCAGGTCGCGAGCAGTACTTC | TRBJ2-7 | TRBV20-1 | many | TRBD1
CASSQHPVANTGELFF | TGTGCCAGCTCCCAGCACCCAGTCGCGAACACCGGGGAGCTGTTTTTT | TRBJ2-2 | TRBV18 | - | -
CASSTWASSNEQFF | TGTGCCAGCAGCACCTGGGCTAGCAGCAATGAGCAGTTCTTC | TRBJ2-1 | TRBV12-3/TRBV12-4 | many | -
CASSLDALAGSYEQYF | TGCGCCAGCAGCTTGGATGCTCTAGCGGGATCCTACGAGCAGTACTTC | TRBJ2-7 | TRBV5-1 | - | TRBD2
CASIKAGGLYNEQFF | TGTGCCAGCATCAAAGCGGGAGGGCTGTACAATGAGCAGTTCTTC | TRBJ2-1 | TRBV12-3/TRBV12-4 | many | TRBD2
CASSEGPNYGYTF | TGTGCCAGCAGTGAAGGTCCTAACTATGGCTACACCTTC | TRBJ1-2 | TRBV2 | many | -
CASSVGLNTGELFF | TGTGCCAGCAGCGTAGGGCTGAACACCGGGGAGCTGTTTTTT | TRBJ2-2 | TRBV9 | many | -
CASSPFIGNEQFF | TGCGCCAGCAGCCCCTTCATAGGCAATGAGCAGTTCTTC | TRBJ2-1 | TRBV4-1 | - | -
CASSQPGEGAGEQFF | TGTGCCAGCAGTCAACCGGGTGAGGGGGCGGGTGAGCAGTTCTTC | TRBJ2-1 | TRBV12-3/TRBV12-4 | many | TRBD1
CASSLSAVSYNEQFF | TGCGCCAGCAGCTTGTCGGCAGTCAGCTACAATGAGCAGTTCTTC | TRBJ2-1 | TRBV5-1 | many | -
CASSQLAGRSNTGELFF | TGTGCCAGCAGCCAATTAGCGGGGAGATCAAACACCGGGGAGCTGTTTTTT | TRBJ2-2 | TRBV27 | few | TRBD2
CASSYPDSSNEKLFF | TGTGCCAGCAGTTACCCTGACAGCTCTAATGAAAAACTGTTTTTT | TRBJ1-4 | TRBV6-5 | - | -
CASRTSGSDTQYF | TGCGCCAGCCGGACTAGCGGGAGTGATACGCAGTATTTT | TRBJ2-3 | TRBV5-1 | - | TRBD2
CASSETGPGPHTF | TGTGCCAGCAGTGAGACAGGGCCCGGGCCCCACACCTTC | TRBJ1-2 | TRBV28 | few | TRBD1
CASSLDGQGGYTF | TGCGCCAGCAGCTTAGACGGACAGGGCGGCTACACCTTC | TRBJ1-2 | TRBV5-1 | - | TRBD1
CASSEQETQYF | TGCGCCAGCAGCGAACAAGAGACCCAGTACTTC | TRBJ2-5 | TRBV5-1 | many | -
CASSLRPPDSNQPQHF | TGTGCCAGCAGTTTAAGGCCACCCGATAGCAATCAGCCCCAGCATTTT | TRBJ1-5 | TRBV12-3/TRBV12-4 | many | -
CASSPGITYYNEQFF | TGTGCCAGCAGCCCGGGAATTACTTACTACAATGAGCAGTTCTTC | TRBJ2-1 | TRBV3-1 | - | -
CASSYFSGSPYNEQFF | TGTGCCAGCAGTTACTTTAGCGGGAGTCCCTACAATGAGCAGTTCTTC | TRBJ2-1 | TRBV6-5 | many | TRBD2
CASSFNRDYSYNEQFF | TGTGCCAGCAGCTTTAATCGGGACTACTCCTACAATGAGCAGTTCTTC | TRBJ2-1 | TRBV7-2 | - | TRBD2
CSPTGSITDTQYF | TGCAGCCCGACAGGGAGCATCACAGATACGCAGTATTTT | TRBJ2-3 | TRBV20-1 | many | TRBD1
CASSVGNGGRDTQYF | TGTGCCAGCAGCGTAGGAAACGGAGGTAGAGATACGCAGTATTTT | TRBJ2-3 | TRBV9 | many | -
CAISEWKEEVTEAFF | TGTGCCATCAGTGAGTGGAAGGAAGAGGTCACTGAAGCTTTCTTT | TRBJ1-1 | TRBV10-3 | many | -
CASSSRRAGHTDTQYF | TGTGCCAGCAGTTCCCGGAGAGCGGGGCACACAGATACGCAGTATTTT | TRBJ2-3 | TRBV6-2/TRBV6-3 | - | TRBD2
CASSLGREYYEQFF | TGTGCCAGCAGCTTAGGTCGGGAGTACTATGAGCAGTTCTTC | TRBJ2-1 | TRBV11-2 | - | -
CASRRVGTDTQYF | TGTGCCAGCAGGAGGGTTGGTACAGATACGCAGTATTTT | TRBJ2-3 | TRBV12-3/TRBV12-4 | many | -